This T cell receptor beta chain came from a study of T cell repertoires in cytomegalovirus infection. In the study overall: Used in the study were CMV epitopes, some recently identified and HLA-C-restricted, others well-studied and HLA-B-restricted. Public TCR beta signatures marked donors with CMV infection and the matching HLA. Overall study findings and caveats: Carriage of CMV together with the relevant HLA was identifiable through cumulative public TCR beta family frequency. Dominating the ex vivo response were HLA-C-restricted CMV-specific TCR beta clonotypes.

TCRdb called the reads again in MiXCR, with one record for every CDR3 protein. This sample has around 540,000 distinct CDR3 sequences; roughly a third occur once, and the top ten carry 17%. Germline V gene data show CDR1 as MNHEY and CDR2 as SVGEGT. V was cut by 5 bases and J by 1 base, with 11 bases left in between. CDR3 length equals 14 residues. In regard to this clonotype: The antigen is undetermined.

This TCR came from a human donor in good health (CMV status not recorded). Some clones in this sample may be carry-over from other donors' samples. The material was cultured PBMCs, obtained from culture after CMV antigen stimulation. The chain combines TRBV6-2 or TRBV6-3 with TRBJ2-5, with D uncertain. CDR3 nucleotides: TGTGCCAGCAGTCCCCCTTGGGTCCAAGAGACCCAGTACTTC. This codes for CASSPPWVQETQYF.